The entry that follows covers one TCR beta chain sequence. Antigen unknown. There are 15 residues in the CDR3. The V end lost 2 bases, the J end lost 10 bases, and 15 bases lay between the germline ends. Germline CDR1 and CDR2: WSHSY and SAAADI. Data came from immunoSEQ multiplex PCR; TCRdb stores just in-frame clones and leaves some out. Of over 100,000 clones listed, roughly 90% are singletons. This sample was taken from a study of T cell responses to AZD1222 COVID-19 vaccine. Whole-study context: Timing groups of about 4 and about 12 weeks for second doses were pooled.

Study findings and constraints: A mostly white British donor set with more females was recruited, and clonal diversity was possibly underestimated. Unmutated variant regions are reportedly the target of nearly half of TCRs that are spike-specific. The repertoires were collected only after the peak T cell response.

The chain is built from TRBV10-2 and TRBJ1-6; unclear D gene. This material consisted of peripheral blood, taken on day 0 of AZD1222 vaccination. The clonotype originates from an adult in good health. The CDR3 DNA reads TGCGCCAGCAGTGAGATGGCCGAAGTTAGCTCACCCCTCCACTTT. This gives the protein CASSEMAEVSSPLHF.